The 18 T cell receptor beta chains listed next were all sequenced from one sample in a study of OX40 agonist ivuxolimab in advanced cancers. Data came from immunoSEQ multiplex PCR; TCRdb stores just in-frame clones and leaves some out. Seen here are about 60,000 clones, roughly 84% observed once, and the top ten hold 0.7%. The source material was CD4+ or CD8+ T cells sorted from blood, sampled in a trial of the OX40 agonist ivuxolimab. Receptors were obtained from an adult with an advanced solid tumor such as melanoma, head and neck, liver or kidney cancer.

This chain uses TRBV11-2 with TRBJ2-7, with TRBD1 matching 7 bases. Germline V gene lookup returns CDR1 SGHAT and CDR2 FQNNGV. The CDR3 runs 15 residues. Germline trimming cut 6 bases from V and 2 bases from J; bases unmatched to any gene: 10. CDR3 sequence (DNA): TGTGCCAGCAGAATGACCCGGGACAGAGCCTACGAGCAGTACTTC. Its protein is CASRMTRDRAYEQYF.

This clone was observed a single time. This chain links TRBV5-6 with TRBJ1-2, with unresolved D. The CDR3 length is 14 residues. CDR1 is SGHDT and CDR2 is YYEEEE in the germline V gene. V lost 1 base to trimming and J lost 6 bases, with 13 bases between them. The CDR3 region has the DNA TGTGCCAGCAGCTTGTTAGGGCCTCCCGATGGCTACACCTTC. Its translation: CASSLLGPPDGYTF.

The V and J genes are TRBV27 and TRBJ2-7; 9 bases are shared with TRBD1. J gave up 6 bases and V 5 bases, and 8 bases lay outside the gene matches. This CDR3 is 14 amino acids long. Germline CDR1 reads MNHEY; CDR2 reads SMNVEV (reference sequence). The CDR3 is CASSPGDRVLEQYF. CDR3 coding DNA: TGTGCCAGCAGTCCAGGGGACAGGGTACTCGAGCAGTACTTC.

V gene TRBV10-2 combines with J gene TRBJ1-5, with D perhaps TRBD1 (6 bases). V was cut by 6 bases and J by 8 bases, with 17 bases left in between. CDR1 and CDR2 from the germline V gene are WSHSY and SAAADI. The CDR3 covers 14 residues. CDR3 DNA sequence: TGCGCCAGCAGGAGAGGGGGGTGGGGGGAGCCCCAGCATTTT. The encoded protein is CASRRGGWGEPQHF.

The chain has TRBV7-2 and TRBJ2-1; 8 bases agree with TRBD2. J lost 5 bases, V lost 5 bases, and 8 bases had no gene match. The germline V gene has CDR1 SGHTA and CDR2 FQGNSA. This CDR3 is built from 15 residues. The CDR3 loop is CASSVILAENNEQFF. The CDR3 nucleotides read TGTGCCAGCAGCGTTATACTAGCGGAGAACAATGAGCAGTTCTTC.

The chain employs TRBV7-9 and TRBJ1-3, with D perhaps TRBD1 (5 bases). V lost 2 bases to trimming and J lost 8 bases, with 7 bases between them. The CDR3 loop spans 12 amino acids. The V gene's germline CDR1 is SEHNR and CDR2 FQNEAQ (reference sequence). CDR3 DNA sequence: TGTGCCAGCAGCTTAACAGGCGACACCATATATTTT. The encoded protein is CASSLTGDTIYF.

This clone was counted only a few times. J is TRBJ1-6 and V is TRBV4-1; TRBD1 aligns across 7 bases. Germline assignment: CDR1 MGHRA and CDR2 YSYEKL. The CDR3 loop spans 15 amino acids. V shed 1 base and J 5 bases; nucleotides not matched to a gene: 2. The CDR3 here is CASSQVDRDNSPLHF. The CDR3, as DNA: TGCGCCAGCAGCCAAGTAGACAGGGATAATTCACCCCTCCACTTT.

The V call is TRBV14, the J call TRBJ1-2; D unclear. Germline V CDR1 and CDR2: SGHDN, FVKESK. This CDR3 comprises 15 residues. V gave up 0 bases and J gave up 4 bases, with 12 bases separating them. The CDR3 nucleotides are TGTGCCAGCAGCCAAGATCTCGAGGGATTCTATGGCTACACCTTC. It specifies CASSQDLEGFYGYTF.

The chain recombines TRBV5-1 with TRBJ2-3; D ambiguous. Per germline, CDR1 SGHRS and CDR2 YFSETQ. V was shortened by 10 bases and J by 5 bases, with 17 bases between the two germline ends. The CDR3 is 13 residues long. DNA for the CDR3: TGCGCCGTCGCCAAAATGCCCCGAGATACGCAGTATTTT. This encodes CAVAKMPRDTQYF.

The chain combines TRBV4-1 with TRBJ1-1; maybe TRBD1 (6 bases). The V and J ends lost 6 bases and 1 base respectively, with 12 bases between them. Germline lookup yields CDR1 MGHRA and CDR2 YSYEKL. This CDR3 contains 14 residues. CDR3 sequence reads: CASSPGHQNTEAFF. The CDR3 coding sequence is TGCGCCAGCAGTCCGGGACACCAGAACACTGAAGCTTTCTTT.

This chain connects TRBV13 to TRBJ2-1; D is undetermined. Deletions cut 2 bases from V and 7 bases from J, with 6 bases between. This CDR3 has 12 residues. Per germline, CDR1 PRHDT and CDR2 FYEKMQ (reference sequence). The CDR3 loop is CASSLFVNEQFF. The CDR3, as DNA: TGTGCCAGCAGCTTATTTGTTAATGAGCAGTTCTTC.

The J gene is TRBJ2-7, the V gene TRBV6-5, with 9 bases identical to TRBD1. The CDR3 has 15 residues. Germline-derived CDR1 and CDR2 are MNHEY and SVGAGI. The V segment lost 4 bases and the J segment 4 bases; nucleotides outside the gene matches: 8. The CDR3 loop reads CASSSEGQGGYEQYF. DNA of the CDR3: TGTGCCAGCAGTTCCGAGGGACAGGGTGGGTACGAGCAGTACTTC.

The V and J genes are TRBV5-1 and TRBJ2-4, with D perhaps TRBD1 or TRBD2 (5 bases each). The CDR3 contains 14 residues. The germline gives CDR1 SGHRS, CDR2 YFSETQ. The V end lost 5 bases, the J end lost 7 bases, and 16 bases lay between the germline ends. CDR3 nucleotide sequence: TGCGCCAGCAGTAACACGGCCGAGGGGAACATTCAGTACTTC. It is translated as CASSNTAEGNIQYF.

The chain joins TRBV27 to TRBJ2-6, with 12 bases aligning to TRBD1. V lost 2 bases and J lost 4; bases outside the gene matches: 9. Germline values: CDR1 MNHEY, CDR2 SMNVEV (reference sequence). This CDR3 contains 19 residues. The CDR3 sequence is CASSLTGTGGAVGANVLTF. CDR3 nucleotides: TGTGCCAGCAGTTTAACAGGGACAGGGGGCGCGGTAGGGGCCAACGTCCTGACTTTC.

CDR3 amino acids: CASSELGGREGNQPQHF. DNA of the CDR3: TGTGCCAGCAGTGAGTTGGGGGGCAGGGAAGGAAATCAGCCCCAGCATTTT. V is TRBV6-1 and J is TRBJ1-5, with TRBD1 as a possible D gene (6 bases). This CDR3 is built from 17 residues. Germline V CDR1 and CDR2: MNHNS, SASEGT. V shed 3 bases and J shed 4 bases, with 19 bases lying between them.

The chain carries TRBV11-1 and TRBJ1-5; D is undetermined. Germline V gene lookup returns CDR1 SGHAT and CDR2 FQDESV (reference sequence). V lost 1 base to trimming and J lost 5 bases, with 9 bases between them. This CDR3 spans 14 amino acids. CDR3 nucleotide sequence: TGTGCCAGCAGCTTAGATGGTACGGATCAGCCCCAGCATTTT. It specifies CASSLDGTDQPQHF.

The CDR3 is CASSPKRGVVLPQHF. The CDR3 nucleotides are TGTGCCAGCAGCCCGAAACGGGGAGTCGTTCTACCCCAGCATTTT. The genes are TRBV6-6 and TRBJ1-5; D unresolved. Trimming shortened V by 6 bases and J by 10 bases, and 22 bases separated the two germline ends. Germline V lookup: CDR1 MNHNY, CDR2 SVGAGI (reference sequence). The CDR3 spans 15 residues.

The CDR3 here is CASRQGSGNTIYF. The CDR3 nucleotides are TGCGCCAGCAGACAGGGTTCTGGAAACACCATATATTTT. V usage is TRBV10-2 and J usage is TRBJ1-3; TRBD1 is a possible D gene (6 bases). CDR1 and CDR2 (germline): WSHSY, SAAADI. This CDR3 has 13 residues. V shed 6 bases and J shed 1 base, with 7 bases lying between them.